This entry lists 30 T cell receptor beta chains sequenced from one sample in a study of blood T cells in healthy people across ages. Sample-barcoded 5' priming and a J-beta primer mix drove a second PCR of about 6 to 12 cycles. Via MiXCR, TCRdb re-called the 5' RACE reads, giving one row per CDR3 protein. The top ten clones hold approximately 20% of a sample with approximately 850,000 distinct CDR3 sequences, roughly 60% of them seen once. Specimen: blood. The receptors here all came from a man between 25 and 39 years old in good health.

The chain carries TRBV15 and TRBJ2-5, with 8 bases matching TRBD1. V was clipped by 10 bases and J by 4 bases; unmatched bases: 11. Germline-derived CDR1 and CDR2 are LNHNV and YYDKDF (reference sequence). The length of the CDR3 is 14 residues. The chain's CDR3 is CAIKSDRVSETQYF. CDR3 in DNA: TGTGCCATCAAATCGGACAGGGTCTCAGAGACCCAGTACTTC. The variable domain in full, with the rest retrieved from reference TRBV15 and TRBJ2-5, is DAMVIQNPRYQVTQFGKPVTLSCSQTLNHNVMYWYQQKSSQAPKLLFHYYDKDFNNEADTPDNFQSRRPNTSFCFLDIRSPGLGDTAMYLCAIKSDRVSETQYFGPGTRLLVL.

The chain carries TRBV7-2 and TRBJ1-1; D gene unclear. From germline, CDR1 is SGHTA and CDR2 FQGNSA. Trimming stripped 8 bases from V and 1 base from J, with 11 bases between. The CDR3 is 13 residues long. CDR3 bases: TGTGCCAGCGGTTCGGGTCGGAACACTGAAGCTTTCTTT. Translating it yields CASGSGRNTEAFF.

The chain combines TRBV7-8 with TRBJ2-3; 7 bases match TRBD2. The CDR3 loop spans 17 amino acids. V shed 5 bases and J 3 bases; nucleotides not matched to a gene: 14. Germline CDR1 and CDR2: SGHVS and FQNEAQ. For the CDR3, the DNA is TGTGCCAGCAGCCCCTCTCCATCAGGGAGGGGAACAGATACGCAGTATTTT. Its translation: CASSPSPSGRGTDTQYF.

At least ten counts were recorded for this clonotype. The CDR3 protein is CASSRPPDANEQFF. The DNA of the CDR3 is TGTGCCAGCAGCCGACCACCGGACGCAAATGAGCAGTTCTTC. V gene TRBV11-2 combines with J gene TRBJ2-1; D ambiguous. The V gene's germline CDR1 is SGHAT and CDR2 FQNNGV. CDR3 length equals 14 residues. V was trimmed by 5 bases and J by 7 bases, leaving 15 bases between them.

There are many counts of this clonotype. This rearrangement joins TRBV20-1 to TRBJ2-3; 7 bases match TRBD2. CDR3 length: 13 amino acids. The V and J ends lost 5 bases and 2 bases, in that order; junction bases with no gene match: 4. CDR1 and CDR2 (germline): DFQATT, SNEGSKA (reference sequence). CDR3 in amino acids: CSALAEDTDTQYF. DNA of the CDR3: TGCAGTGCTCTAGCGGAAGACACAGATACGCAGTATTTT.

This clonotype was seen a handful of times. The chain uses TRBV7-6 and TRBJ2-7, with a tentative D call TRBD1 (5 bases). Deletions cut 3 bases from V and 2 bases from J, with 8 bases between. Per the germline V gene, CDR1 is SGHVS and CDR2 is FNYEAQ. The CDR3 extends over 13 amino acids. CDR3 DNA sequence: TGTGCCAGCAGCTTCGGACACCCCTACGAGCAGTACTTC. This sequence encodes CASSFGHPYEQYF. Looking up the rest from reference TRBV7-6 and TRBJ2-7 gives the full variable domain: GAGVSQSPRYKVTKRGQDVALRCDPISGHVSLYWYRQALGQGPEFLTYFNYEAQQDKSGLPNDRFSAERPEGSISTLTIQRTEQRDSAMYRCASSFGHPYEQYFGPGTRLTVT.

This clonotype was recorded only once. V usage is TRBV7-3 and J usage is TRBJ1-1; the match to TRBD1 covers 8 bases. The CDR3 consists of 16 residues. Germline CDR1 reads SGHTA; CDR2 reads FQGTGA. V gave up 5 bases and J gave up 6 bases; unmatched junction bases: 14. The CDR3 loop is CASSAGLPIQGAEAFF. The DNA for the CDR3 is TGTGCCAGCAGCGCCGGCCTCCCTATACAGGGGGCTGAAGCTTTCTTT.

The chain has TRBV9 and TRBJ1-2; 8 bases agree with TRBD1. The germline gives CDR1 SGDLS, CDR2 YYNGEE. The length of the CDR3 is 15 residues. Trimming took 2 bases from V and 5 from J; bases not matched to a gene: 8. The DNA for the CDR3 is TGTGCCAGCAGCGTTACGCAGGGGGCCGATTATGGCTACACCTTC. Translation: CASSVTQGADYGYTF. The complete variable domain, with remaining parts taken from reference TRBV9 and TRBJ1-2, reads DSGVTQTPKHLITATGQRVTLRCSPRSGDLSVYWYQQSLDQGLQFLIQYYNGEERAKGNILERFSAQQFPDLHSELNLSSLELGDSALYFCASSVTQGADYGYTFGSGTRLTVV.

The V gene is TRBV20-1, the J gene TRBJ2-1, with TRBD1 as a possible D gene (6 bases). Trimming left V 3 bases short and J 3 bases short, with 12 bases between. The CDR3 consists of 14 residues. Per germline, CDR1 DFQATT and CDR2 SNEGSKA (reference sequence). CDR3: CSASGQGYYNEQFF. DNA for the CDR3: TGCAGTGCTAGCGGGCAGGGGTACTACAATGAGCAGTTCTTC.

V gene TRBV29-1 combines with J gene TRBJ1-2; 8 bases fit TRBD1. There are 13 residues in the CDR3. Trimming cost V 2 bases and J 10 bases; bases outside gene matches: 9. Germline V gene sequence: CDR1 SQVTM, CDR2 ANQGSEA. The CDR3 loop reads CSVELGQGAAYTF. In DNA, the CDR3 is TGCAGCGTTGAATTAGGGCAGGGGGCGGCCTACACCTTC.

A few counts support this clonotype. V is TRBV29-1 and J is TRBJ2-1; weak D call: TRBD1 (5 bases). Germline CDR1 SQVTM, CDR2 ANQGSEA. V was trimmed by 3 bases and J by 8 bases, leaving 14 bases between them. This CDR3 is 13 amino acids long. The CDR3 loop reads CSVDVRRGDEQFF. In nucleotides, the CDR3 is TGCAGCGTTGACGTAAGAAGGGGCGATGAGCAGTTCTTC.

This clonotype has a handful of counts. The genes are TRBV27 and TRBJ1-5, with D possibly TRBD1 on 5 matching bases. Trimming left V 2 bases short and J 0 bases short, with 8 bases between. This CDR3 has 15 amino acids. Germline V gene sequence: CDR1 MNHEY, CDR2 SMNVEV (reference sequence). The CDR3 sequence is CASSLRGYSNQPQHF. DNA of the CDR3: TGTGCCAGCAGTTTAAGGGGTTATAGCAATCAGCCCCAGCATTTT.

This clonotype has a handful of counts. The rearrangement joins TRBV2 to TRBJ1-1; D gene unclear. V was cut by 5 bases and J by 4 bases, with 17 bases left in between. The CDR3 is made up of 15 amino acids. CDR1 is SNHLY and CDR2 is FYNNEI in the germline V gene. This chain's CDR3 is CASSLRTHPSTEAFF. In DNA form, the CDR3 reads TGTGCCAGCAGTCTTAGAACCCACCCATCCACTGAAGCTTTCTTT.

In its sample, this clonotype was seen a few times. The chain joins TRBV6-1 to TRBJ1-2; D possibly corresponds to TRBD1 (6 bases). V lost 5 bases to trimming and J lost 2 bases, with 12 bases between them. The CDR3 covers 14 residues. Germline lookup yields CDR1 MNHNS and CDR2 SASEGT. The CDR3 protein is CASSPRDNNYGYTF. In nucleotides, the CDR3 is TGTGCCAGCAGTCCGCGGGACAACAACTATGGCTACACCTTC.

This clonotype was detected only a few times. The chain employs TRBV10-3 and TRBJ1-1, with D unclear. The ends were cut back, 6 bases at V and 2 bases at J, with 10 bases in the middle. Per germline, CDR1 ENHRY and CDR2 SYGVKD. The CDR3 contains 13 residues. The CDR3 coding sequence is TGTGCCATCAGCACGACGGGAAACACTGAAGCTTTCTTT. As protein: CAISTTGNTEAFF.

The table lists this clonotype with a few counts. This chain joins TRBV5-1 and TRBJ2-3; 8 bases are a match to TRBD1. The CDR3 runs to 14 residues. The V segment lost 0 bases and the J segment 5 bases; nucleotides outside the gene matches: 2. Germline V gene data show CDR1 as SGHRS and CDR2 as YFSETQ. In nucleotides, the CDR3 is TGCGCCAGCAGCTTGGCACAGGGGGTAGATACGCAGTATTTT. Protein product: CASSLAQGVDTQYF.

J is TRBJ2-1 and V is TRBV28; D gene uncertain. The CDR3 is 13 residues long. The germline V gene has CDR1 MDHEN and CDR2 SYDVKM. Trimming removed 7 bases at V and 6 bases at J, with 13 bases between. The chain's CDR3 is CASTPNTRNEQFF. In DNA, the CDR3 is TGTGCCAGCACCCCCAACACCCGCAATGAGCAGTTCTTC.

This clonotype came up a few times. The J gene is TRBJ2-7, the V gene TRBV4-2, with D perhaps matching TRBD1 or TRBD2 (5 bases each). TRBJ2-4 explains the end of the DNA better; the J call may be wrong. The germline gives CDR1 LGHNA, CDR2 YNFKEQ. The CDR3 runs to 14 residues. Written as DNA, the CDR3 is TGTGCCAGCAGCCGCACCATAGGGGACGGCATTCAGTACTTC. Its translation is CASSRTIGDGIQYF.

This chain joins TRBV20-1 and TRBJ2-7, with 14 bases identical to TRBD2. CDR1 is DFQATT, CDR2 SNEGSKA, per germline (reference sequence). The trim removed 5 bases at V and 7 bases at J, leaving 16 bases unmatched. The CDR3 contains 17 residues. The CDR3 nucleotides are TGCAGTGCTTCCGACAGACTAGCGGGGGGGCGAATTAGTGAGCAGTACTTC. As protein: CSASDRLAGGRISEQYF.

The chain is built from TRBV6-2 or TRBV6-3 and TRBJ2-2, with D perhaps matching TRBD2 (6 bases). The V gene lost 8 bases and the J gene lost 2 bases, with 21 bases spanning the gap. CDR3 size: 17 residues. The germline CDR1 and CDR2 sequences are MNHEY and SVGEGT. The CDR3 DNA sequence: TGTGCCAGCGGTTTAGTCGGTGGGACTGATAACACCGGGGAGCTGTTTTTT. Its protein product is CASGLVGGTDNTGELFF.

The chain recombines TRBV7-2 with TRBJ2-1; 10 positions match TRBD2. The ends lost 1 base at V and 5 bases at J; junction bases unmatched: 8. Germline V gives CDR1 SGHTA, CDR2 FQGNSA. This CDR3 comprises 17 residues. The CDR3 DNA reads as TGTGCCAGCAGCTTAGAGTTCGCTAGCGGGGGCAACAATGAGCAGTTCTTC. It translates to CASSLEFASGGNNEQFF.

This chain uses TRBV5-5 with TRBJ1-5, with D hard to call. The germline gives CDR1 SGHKS, CDR2 YYEKEE (reference sequence). The CDR3 has 15 residues. Deletions cut 0 bases from V and 8 bases from J, with 15 bases between. The CDR3 here is CASSLEGIGNEPQHF. The CDR3 bases are TGTGCCAGCAGCTTGGAAGGGATAGGGAACGAGCCCCAGCATTTT.

The rearrangement links TRBV4-3 to TRBJ2-1, with D perhaps TRBD2 (6 bases). The CDR3 totals 13 residues. Germline CDR1 reads LGHNA; CDR2 reads YSLEER. The V gene lost 4 bases and the J gene lost 7 bases, with 11 bases spanning the gap. CDR3 in DNA: TGCGCCAGCAGCCCTCGGGAGACAAATGAGCAGTTCTTC. It yields the protein CASSPRETNEQFF.

The rearrangement joins TRBV9 to TRBJ2-4; no firm D call. V lost 3 bases and J 8 bases, leaving 9 bases between the germline ends. CDR1 and CDR2 (germline): SGDLS, YYNGEE. This CDR3 has 12 residues. CDR3 protein: CASSADLYIQYF. The CDR3 coding sequence is TGTGCCAGCAGCGCCGACCTGTACATTCAGTACTTC. Filled out from reference TRBV9 and TRBJ2-4, the complete variable domain reads DSGVTQTPKHLITATGQRVTLRCSPRSGDLSVYWYQQSLDQGLQFLIQYYNGEERAKGNILERFSAQQFPDLHSELNLSSLELGDSALYFCASSADLYIQYFGAGTRLSVL.

The count of this clonotype is one. This chain connects TRBV7-9 to TRBJ2-1; weak D call: TRBD2 (5 bases). The CDR3 covers 16 residues. Between the trimmed V and J ends, which lost 4 bases and 5 bases, there was a span of 18 bases. The germline gives CDR1 SEHNR, CDR2 FQNEAQ (reference sequence). In DNA form, the CDR3 reads TGTGCCAGCAGCTCATCGTTAGGAAGTAGCGACAATGAGCAGTTCTTC. Encoded protein: CASSSSLGSSDNEQFF.

V gene TRBV20-1 combines with J gene TRBJ2-1, with D possibly TRBD2 on 5 matching bases. CDR1 is DFQATT, CDR2 SNEGSKA, per germline (reference sequence). This CDR3 contains 14 residues. The V gene lost 0 bases and the J gene lost 10 bases, with 16 bases spanning the gap. For the CDR3, the DNA is TGCAGTGCTAGAGATCGGCTAGCAGTGGGCGAGCAGTTCTTC. It codes for CSARDRLAVGEQFF.

V usage is TRBV5-1 and J usage is TRBJ2-5; D not certain. The last part of the DNA fits TRBJ2-7 better; the J call may be wrong. The length of the CDR3 is 12 residues. CDR1 is SGHRS, CDR2 YFSETQ, per germline. The CDR3 loop reads CASSLANNEQYF. CDR3 bases: TGCGCCAGCAGCTTGGCTAACAACGAGCAGTACTTC.

A few counts support this clonotype. The genes are TRBV20-1 and TRBJ2-1, with D perhaps matching TRBD2 (5 bases). In germline, CDR1 is DFQATT, CDR2 SNEGSKA (reference sequence). V lost 0 bases to trimming and J lost 12 bases, with 9 bases between them. This CDR3 is built from 11 residues. CDR3 residues: CSARDSETQFF. In DNA, the CDR3 is TGCAGTGCTAGAGATAGCGAGACGCAGTTCTTC.

This clonotype was observed a few times. The chain joins TRBV10-3 to TRBJ2-5; no reliable D call. The germline V gene has CDR1 ENHRY and CDR2 SYGVKD. This CDR3 region has 14 residues. V lost 6 bases to trimming and J lost 0 bases, with 11 bases between them. The CDR3 spells CAISPSLNQETQYF. CDR3 sequence (DNA): TGTGCCATCAGCCCCTCTCTAAACCAAGAGACCCAGTACTTC.

For this clonotype: The junction and the germline gene differ at one end; a read error may be behind it. The V and J genes are TRBV10-3 and TRBJ2-4; D is perhaps TRBD2 (6 bases). The germline gives CDR1 ENHRY, CDR2 SYGVKD. The length of the CDR3 is 13 residues. Written as DNA, the CDR3 is TGTGTCATCAGCGGGCTGGAGGGTCGGATTCAGTACTTC. Amino acids: CVISGLEGRIQYF.